This is a list of T cell receptor beta chains from one sample in a study of regulatory T cells in long-lasting Graves disease. Each CDR3 protein is one row after TCRdb ran MiXCR on the multiplex PCR reads. The data hold around 250,000 distinct CDR3 sequences, with 18% observed a single time. Sample: peripheral blood mononuclear cells (PBMCs), taken at new diagnosis, from a patient treated with antithyroid drugs. All receptors derive from a female donor with Graves disease. Each CDR3 is given with its conserved first and last residue. The D gene is left open where the match is weak. The size field is filled for only some rows; it gives once, few, many or a size class.

v_call	d_call	clone_size	j_call	cdr3_aa	cdr3_nt
TRBV20-1	NA	many	TRBJ2-7	CSALRVLNEQYF	TGCAGTGCTCTCAGAGTCCTTAACGAGCAGTACTTC
TRBV18	NA	many	TRBJ2-7	CASSPQNYEQYF	TGTGCCAGCTCACCACAGAACTACGAGCAGTACTTC
TRBV7-2	TRBD1	many	TRBJ2-2	CASSPRQGWTGELFF	TGTGCCAGCAGCCCCCGACAGGGTTGGACCGGGGAGCTGTTTTTT
TRBV10-3	TRBD2	many	TRBJ2-7	CAIQEHGPGGYEQYF	TGTGCCATCCAAGAACACGGCCCGGGAGGATACGAGCAGTACTTC
TRBV2	NA	many	TRBJ1-2	CASSEMIGVVSGYTF	TGTGCCAGCAGTGAAATGATCGGGGTTGTAAGTGGCTACACCTTC
TRBV7-9	NA	many	TRBJ1-1	CASSLGTSSEAFF	TGTGCCAGCAGCTTAGGGACGTCTTCTGAAGCTTTCTTT
TRBV24-1	NA	many	TRBJ2-1	CATSDKLAYGNYNEQFF	TGTGCCACCAGTGACAAGCTAGCGTACGGAAACTACAATGAGCAGTTCTTC
TRBV18	NA	many	TRBJ1-1	CASSPPQGTDTEAFF	TGTGCCAGCTCACCGCCACAGGGAACTGACACTGAAGCTTTCTTT
TRBV28	NA	many	TRBJ2-5	CASSNPPGQQETQYF	TGTGCCAGCAGCAACCCGCCGGGACAACAAGAGACCCAGTACTTC
TRBV6-1	NA	many	TRBJ2-1	CASSGDPSYNEQFF	TGTGCCAGCTCTGGGGACCCTTCCTACAATGAGCAGTTCTTC
TRBV11-1	NA	many	TRBJ2-5	CASSSAPARETQYF	TGTGCCAGCAGCTCCGCCCCTGCCCGGGAGACCCAGTACTTC
TRBV12-3/TRBV12-4	NA	NA	TRBJ2-2	CASSVRGVIAGELFF	TGTGCCAGCAGTGTCCGCGGGGTCATCGCCGGGGAGCTGTTTTTT
TRBV19	TRBD1	many	TRBJ1-5	CASSIRPDRGGAGNQPQHF	TGTGCCAGTAGTATCCGGCCGGACAGGGGGGGAGCGGGCAATCAGCCCCAGCATTTT
TRBV12-3/TRBV12-4	NA	many	TRBJ1-3	CASSRAGRNTIYF	TGTGCCAGCAGTAGGGCAGGGAGAAACACCATATATTTT
TRBV7-2	NA	many	TRBJ1-1	CASSLGGLNTEAFF	TGTGCCAGCAGCTTGGGAGGATTGAACACTGAAGCTTTCTTT
TRBV15	NA	many	TRBJ1-5	CATSRGVDWPQHF	TGTGCCACCAGCAGAGGCGTCGATTGGCCCCAGCATTTT
TRBV19	NA	many	TRBJ1-5	CASKIGPNGLTQHF	TGTGCCAGTAAAATCGGGCCGAACGGGTTGACCCAGCATTTT
TRBV3-1	TRBD1	many	TRBJ1-6	CASSHNRGGSPLHF	TGTGCCAGCAGCCACAACAGGGGCGGTTCACCCCTCCACTTT
TRBV2	TRBD1	many	TRBJ2-1	CASKTGTVFF	TGTGCCAGCAAAACCGGGACAGTGTTCTTC
TRBV27	NA	many	TRBJ2-5	CASSFSGPQATQYF	TGTGCCAGCAGTTTCTCCGGCCCCCAGGCGACCCAGTACTTC
TRBV20-1	TRBD1	many	TRBJ1-6	CSARVPLTVRGGSPLHF	TGCAGTGCTAGAGTTCCCCTTACAGTAAGAGGGGGCTCACCCCTCCACTTT
TRBV20-1	NA	many	TRBJ2-1	CSAPRWGEQFF	TGCAGTGCTCCTAGGTGGGGTGAGCAGTTCTTC
TRBV9	NA	many	TRBJ2-3	CASSVGLTSTDTQYF	TGTGCCAGCAGCGTAGGGCTTACCTCCACAGATACGCAGTATTTT
TRBV5-1	TRBD1	NA	TRBJ1-2	CASSLVGQGDGYTF	TGCGCCAGCAGCTTGGTGGGACAGGGAGATGGCTACACCTTC
TRBV19	TRBD2	few	TRBJ2-1	CASSTRGKQFF	TGTGCCAGTAGTACGCGGGGGAAGCAGTTCTTC
TRBV28	TRBD1	NA	TRBJ2-1	CASDRGPYNEQFF	TGTGCCAGTGACAGGGGACCTTACAATGAGCAGTTCTTC
TRBV4-1	NA	NA	TRBJ2-1	CASSDGGGSYNEQFF	TGCGCCAGCTCAGACGGTGGGGGCTCCTACAATGAGCAGTTCTTC
TRBV11-3	TRBD2	many	TRBJ2-5	CASSLGGRGETQYF	TGTGCCAGCAGCTTAGGTGGGAGGGGAGAGACCCAGTACTTC
TRBV24-1	NA	many	TRBJ2-3	CATSGTAADTQYF	TGTGCCACCAGTGGGACAGCCGCAGATACGCAGTATTTT
TRBV19	TRBD2	NA	TRBJ2-7	CASSIAGGPSYEQYF	TGTGCCAGTAGTATTGCGGGAGGGCCCTCTTACGAGCAGTACTTC
TRBV28	NA	many	TRBJ2-4	CASSLVSLENIQYF	TGTGCCAGCAGTTTAGTCTCTCTGGAAAACATTCAGTACTTC
TRBV19	TRBD1	NA	TRBJ1-1	CASSKDRGLTEAFF	TGTGCCAGTAGTAAGGACAGGGGTTTGACTGAAGCTTTCTTT
TRBV6-1	TRBD2	NA	TRBJ2-2	CASSRLATGELFF	TGTGCCAGCAGCCGACTAGCTACCGGGGAGCTGTTTTTT
TRBV7-2	NA	NA	TRBJ2-5	CASSPRSGETQYF	TGTGCCAGCAGCCCCCGGTCCGGGGAGACCCAGTACTTC
TRBV28	TRBD1	NA	TRBJ2-7	CASRTGSNEQYF	TGTGCCAGCCGGACAGGGTCCAACGAGCAGTACTTC
TRBV27	NA	NA	TRBJ1-4	CASSLNNGNEKLFF	TGTGCCAGCAGTTTAAACAATGGTAATGAAAAACTGTTTTTT
TRBV11-3	NA	many	TRBJ1-2	CASSLDPATGYTF	TGTGCCAGCAGCTTAGACCCGGCCACTGGCTACACCTTC
TRBV11-1	NA	many	TRBJ2-3	CASSFGATDTQYF	TGTGCCAGCAGCTTCGGGGCAACAGATACGCAGTATTTT
TRBV5-1	NA	many	TRBJ1-1	CASSPGANTEAFF	TGCGCCAGCAGCCCAGGGGCGAACACTGAAGCTTTCTTT
TRBV6-1	TRBD2	many	TRBJ2-3	CASRTTSGSTDTQYF	TGTGCCAGCAGAACGACTAGCGGGAGTACAGATACGCAGTATTTT
TRBV6-9	NA	NA	TRBJ2-2	CASSYAVNTGELFF	TGTGCCAGCAGTTACGCTGTAAACACCGGGGAGCTGTTTTTT
TRBV19	TRBD2	many	TRBJ2-1	CASLSGRASYNEQFF	TGTGCCAGTCTTAGCGGGAGGGCCTCCTACAATGAGCAGTTCTTC
TRBV2	TRBD1	many	TRBJ1-4	CASRPRQGGEKLFF	TGTGCCAGCAGACCTAGACAGGGTGGCGAAAAACTGTTTTTT
TRBV7-2	NA	many	TRBJ2-7	CASSLGRASYEQYF	TGTGCCAGCAGCCTGGGACGGGCCTCCTACGAGCAGTACTTC
TRBV4-1	NA	many	TRBJ2-7	CASSQEGQGTYEQYF	TGCGCCAGCAGCCAAGAAGGCCAAGGGACCTACGAGCAGTACTTC
TRBV3-1	NA	many	TRBJ2-1	CAGSRENEQFF	TGTGCCGGCAGCCGGGAGAATGAGCAGTTCTTC
TRBV5-1	TRBD1	NA	TRBJ1-1	CASSLNPQGAISTEAFF	TGCGCCAGCAGCCTAAATCCGCAGGGGGCCATTAGCACTGAAGCTTTCTTT
TRBV6-1	NA	many	TRBJ1-1	CASTLGYAGTEAFF	TGTGCCAGCACCCTAGGTTACGCGGGGACTGAAGCTTTCTTT
TRBV7-6	TRBD1	NA	TRBJ1-2	CASSETGGGGYTF	TGTGCCAGCAGCGAAACAGGGGGCGGCGGCTACACCTTC
TRBV7-9	NA	many	TRBJ2-5	CASSLVILSKGETQYF	TGTGCCAGCAGCTTAGTAATCCTCTCGAAGGGAGAGACCCAGTACTTC
TRBV28	TRBD1	many	TRBJ2-5	CASSPGTGGGTQYF	TGTGCCAGCAGTCCGGGGACAGGGGGCGGGACCCAGTACTTC
TRBV6-5	TRBD2	many	TRBJ2-7	CASSYSPTGGLALGEQYF	TGTGCCAGCAGTTACTCCCCCACGGGGGGGCTAGCCCTCGGCGAGCAGTACTTC